This TCR beta chain was observed in a study of control samples from healthy donors and cancer patients. The germline V gene has CDR1 SGHAT and CDR2 FQNNGV. The CDR3 contains 13 residues. The V end lost 1 base, the J end lost 7 bases, and 8 bases lay between the germline ends. Only in-frame clones appear in the TCRdb table, and some are missing; sequencing was by immunoSEQ multiplex PCR. Here the sample spans about 140,000 clones, more than 85% being singletons. The TCR comes from a woman aged 25 to 39 in good health. This chain connects TRBV11-2 to TRBJ2-1; D gene ambiguous. Sequenced input: blood. The CDR3 reads CASSLGFQNEQFF. DNA of the CDR3: TGTGCCAGCAGCTTAGGATTTCAGAATGAGCAGTTCTTC. The full variable domain, in which reference TRBV11-2 and TRBJ2-1 provide the parts outside the CDR3, is EAGVAQSPRYKIIEKRQSVAFWCNPISGHATLYWYQQILGQGPKLLIQFQNNGVVDDSQLPKDRFSAERLKGVDSTLKIQPAKLEDSAVYLCASSLGFQNEQFFGPGTRLTVL.